Sequencing of this T cell receptor beta chain was carried out in a study of cytomegalovirus exposure and HLA in healthy donors. This clone was recorded a few times. Its cognate antigen is unknown. PCR used 60 Vbeta primers and 13 Jbeta primers. Sequencing used immunoSEQ multiplex PCR; TCRdb keeps in-frame clones, though not all of them. Altogether over 200,000 clones are present, 70% to 80% being singletons, with the ten largest covering roughly 2.5%. Germline assignment: CDR1 MNHEY and CDR2 SMNVEV (reference sequence). The V segment lost 2 bases and the J segment 1 base; nucleotides outside the gene matches: 7. The CDR3 is 17 residues long. Study results and caveats: Generally TCR sequences proved uncommon, though certain public TCRs appeared in numerous donors. Altogether, 150 to 200 TCR beta chains were recorded as cytomegalovirus-associated.

Sequencing was carried out using PBMCs. V is TRBV27 and J is TRBJ2-2; 7 nucleotides line up with TRBD1. This receptor was obtained from a woman aged 60-70 years in good health and CMV-seropositive. The CDR3 here is CASSLGQRGRNTGELFF. CDR3 nucleotide sequence: TGTGCCAGCAGTTTAGGTCAAAGGGGGCGGAACACCGGGGAGCTGTTTTTT.